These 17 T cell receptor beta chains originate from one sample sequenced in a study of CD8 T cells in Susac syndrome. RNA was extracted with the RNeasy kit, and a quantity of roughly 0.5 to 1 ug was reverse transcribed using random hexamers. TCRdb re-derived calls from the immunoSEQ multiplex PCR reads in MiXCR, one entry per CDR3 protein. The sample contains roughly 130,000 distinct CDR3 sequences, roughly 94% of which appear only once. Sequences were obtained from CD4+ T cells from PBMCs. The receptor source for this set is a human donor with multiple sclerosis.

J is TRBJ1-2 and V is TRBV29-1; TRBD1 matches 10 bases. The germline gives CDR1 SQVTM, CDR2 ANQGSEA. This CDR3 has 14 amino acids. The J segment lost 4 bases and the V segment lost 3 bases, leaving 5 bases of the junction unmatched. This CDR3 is CSVDGTGALYGYTF. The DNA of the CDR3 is TGCAGCGTTGATGGGACAGGGGCTCTCTATGGCTACACCTTC.

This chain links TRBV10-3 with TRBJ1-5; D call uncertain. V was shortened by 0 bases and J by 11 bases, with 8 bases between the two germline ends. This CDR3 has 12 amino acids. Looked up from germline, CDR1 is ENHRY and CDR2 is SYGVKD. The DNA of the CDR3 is TGTGCCATCAGTGAGTCTAGGGCAGCCCAGCATTTT. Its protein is CAISESRAAQHF.

Here the CDR3 DNA reads TGTGCCTGGAGGAGACAGGGCTCCTACGAGCAGTACTTC. Translating gives CAWRRQGSYEQYF. The rearrangement uses TRBV30 and TRBJ2-7; 7 nucleotides line up with TRBD1. The CDR3 sequence is 13 residues long. V shed 3 bases and J 0 bases; nucleotides not matched to a gene: 2. Germline CDR1 GTSNPN, CDR2 SVGIG (reference sequence).

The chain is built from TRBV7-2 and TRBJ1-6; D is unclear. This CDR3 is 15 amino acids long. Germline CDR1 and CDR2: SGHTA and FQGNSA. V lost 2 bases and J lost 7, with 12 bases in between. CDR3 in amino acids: CASSLQRAGNSPLHF. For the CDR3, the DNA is TGTGCCAGCAGCTTACAGAGGGCCGGGAATTCACCCCTCCACTTT.

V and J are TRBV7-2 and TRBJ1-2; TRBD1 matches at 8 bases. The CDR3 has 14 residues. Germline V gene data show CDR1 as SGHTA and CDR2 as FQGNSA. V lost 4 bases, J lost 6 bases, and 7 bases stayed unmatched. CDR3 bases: TGTGCCAGCAGCTCGGACAGGGTGCGAGATGGCTACACCTTC. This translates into CASSSDRVRDGYTF.

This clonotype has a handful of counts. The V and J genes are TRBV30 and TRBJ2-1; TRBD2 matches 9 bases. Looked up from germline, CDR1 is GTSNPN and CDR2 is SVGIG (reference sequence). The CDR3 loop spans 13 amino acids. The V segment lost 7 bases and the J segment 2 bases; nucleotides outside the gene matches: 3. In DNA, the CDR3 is TGTGCCTCGACTAGCGGAACCTACAATGAGCAGTTCTTC. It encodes CASTSGTYNEQFF.

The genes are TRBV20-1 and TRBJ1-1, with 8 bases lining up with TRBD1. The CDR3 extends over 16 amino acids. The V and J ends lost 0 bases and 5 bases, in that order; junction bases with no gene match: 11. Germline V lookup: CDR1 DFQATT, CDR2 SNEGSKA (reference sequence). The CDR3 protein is CSARDTLGQGGTEAFF. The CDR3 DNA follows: TGCAGTGCTAGAGATACCCTCGGACAGGGTGGGACTGAAGCTTTCTTT.

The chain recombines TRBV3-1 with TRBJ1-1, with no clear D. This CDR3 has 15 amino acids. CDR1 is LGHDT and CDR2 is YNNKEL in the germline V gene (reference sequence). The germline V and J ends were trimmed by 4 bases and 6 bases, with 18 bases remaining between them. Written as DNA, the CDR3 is TGTGCCAGCAGCCGAGCCGGGAGCCCACGACCTGAAGCTTTCTTT. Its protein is CASSRAGSPRPEAFF.

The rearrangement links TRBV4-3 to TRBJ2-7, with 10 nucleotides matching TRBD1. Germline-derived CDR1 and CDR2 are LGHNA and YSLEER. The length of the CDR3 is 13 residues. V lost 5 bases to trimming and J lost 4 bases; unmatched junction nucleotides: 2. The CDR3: CASSGDRGYEQYF. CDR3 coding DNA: TGCGCCAGCAGCGGGGACAGGGGTTACGAGCAGTACTTC.

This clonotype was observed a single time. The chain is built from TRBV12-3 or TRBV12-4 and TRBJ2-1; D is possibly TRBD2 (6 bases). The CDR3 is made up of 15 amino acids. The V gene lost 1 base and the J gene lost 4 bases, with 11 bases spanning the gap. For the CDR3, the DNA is TGTGCCAGCAGTTTAGAAGGACGGGGGTACAATGAGCAGTTCTTC. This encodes CASSLEGRGYNEQFF.

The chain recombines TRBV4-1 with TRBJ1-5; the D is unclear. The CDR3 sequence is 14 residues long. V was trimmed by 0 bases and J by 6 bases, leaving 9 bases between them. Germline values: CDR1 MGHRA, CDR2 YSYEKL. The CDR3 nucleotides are TGCGCCAGCAGCCAAGAGCCAGAAGGTCAGCCCCAGCATTTT. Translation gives CASSQEPEGQPQHF.

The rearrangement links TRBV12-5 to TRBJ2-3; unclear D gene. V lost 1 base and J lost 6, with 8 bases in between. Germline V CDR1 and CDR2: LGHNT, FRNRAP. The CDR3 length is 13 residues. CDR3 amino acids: CASGLDTKDTQYF. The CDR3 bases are TGTGCTAGTGGTTTGGACACCAAGGATACGCAGTATTTT. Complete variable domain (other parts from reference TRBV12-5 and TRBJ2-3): DARVTQTPRHKVTEMGQEVTMRCQPILGHNTVFWYRQTMMQGLELLAYFRNRAPLDDSGMPKDRFSAEMPDATLATLKIQPSEPRDSAVYFCASGLDTKDTQYFGPGTRLTVL.

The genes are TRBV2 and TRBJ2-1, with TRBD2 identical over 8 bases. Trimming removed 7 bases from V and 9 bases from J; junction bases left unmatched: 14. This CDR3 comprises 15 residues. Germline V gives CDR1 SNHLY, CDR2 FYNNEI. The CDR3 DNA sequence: TGTGCCAGCACCTCACCTGGCGGGAGGAGTGGTGAGCAGTTCTTC. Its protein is CASTSPGGRSGEQFF.

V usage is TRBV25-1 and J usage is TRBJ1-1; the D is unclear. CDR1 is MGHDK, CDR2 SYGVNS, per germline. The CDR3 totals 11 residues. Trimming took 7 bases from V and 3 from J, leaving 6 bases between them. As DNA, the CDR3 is TGTGCCAGCACTTATTACACTGAAGCTTTCTTT. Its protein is CASTYYTEAFF.

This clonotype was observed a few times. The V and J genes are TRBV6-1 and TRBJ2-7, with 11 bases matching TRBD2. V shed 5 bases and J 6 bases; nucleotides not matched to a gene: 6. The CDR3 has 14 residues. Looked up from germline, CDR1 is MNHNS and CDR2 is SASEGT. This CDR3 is CASSIAGGPGEQYF. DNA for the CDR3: TGTGCCAGCAGTATAGCGGGAGGGCCTGGCGAGCAGTACTTC.

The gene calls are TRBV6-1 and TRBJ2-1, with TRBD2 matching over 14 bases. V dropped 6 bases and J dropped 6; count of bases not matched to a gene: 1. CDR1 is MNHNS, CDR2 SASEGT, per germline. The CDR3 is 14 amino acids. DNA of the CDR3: TGTGCCAGCAGGGGACTAGCGGGAGCCAATGAGCAGTTCTTC. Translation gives CASRGLAGANEQFF.

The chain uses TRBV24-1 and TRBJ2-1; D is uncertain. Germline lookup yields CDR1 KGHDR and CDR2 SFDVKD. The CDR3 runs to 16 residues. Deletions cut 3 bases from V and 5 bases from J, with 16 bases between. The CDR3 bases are TGTGCCACCAGTGATAGTGCTGTAACAGTGGACAATGAGCAGTTCTTC. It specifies CATSDSAVTVDNEQFF.